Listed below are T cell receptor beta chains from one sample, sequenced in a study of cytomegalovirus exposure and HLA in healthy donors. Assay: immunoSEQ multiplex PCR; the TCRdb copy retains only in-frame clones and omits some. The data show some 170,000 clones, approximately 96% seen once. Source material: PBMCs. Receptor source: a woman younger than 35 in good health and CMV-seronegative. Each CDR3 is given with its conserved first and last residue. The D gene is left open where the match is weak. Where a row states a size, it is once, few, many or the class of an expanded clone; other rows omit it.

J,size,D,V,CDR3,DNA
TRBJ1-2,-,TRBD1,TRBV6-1,CASRATGANYGYTF,TGTGCCAGCAGAGCGACAGGGGCGAACTATGGCTACACCTTC
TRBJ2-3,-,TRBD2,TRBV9,CASSVTKGLAAADTQYF,TGTGCCAGCAGCGTAACGAAGGGGCTAGCGGCCGCAGATACGCAGTATTTT
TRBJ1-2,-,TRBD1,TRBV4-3,CASSQRPGTGNYGYTF,TGCGCCAGCAGCCAACGTCCCGGGACAGGGAACTATGGCTACACCTTC
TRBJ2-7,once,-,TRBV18,CASSPRYRDRQYF,TGTGCCAGCTCACCAAGGTACAGGGATCGGCAGTACTTC
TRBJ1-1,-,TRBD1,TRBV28,CASSLPGGHTEAFF,TGTGCCAGCAGTTTGCCAGGGGGCCACACTGAAGCTTTCTTT
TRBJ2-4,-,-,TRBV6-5,CASREEGAKNIQYF,TGTGCCAGCAGGGAGGAGGGAGCCAAAAACATTCAGTACTTC
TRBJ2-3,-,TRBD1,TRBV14,CASSQRTGSLPDTQYF,TGTGCCAGCAGCCAAAGGACAGGGAGTCTCCCAGATACGCAGTATTTT
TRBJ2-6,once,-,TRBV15,CATSVRYGANVLTF,TGTGCCACCAGCGTGAGGTACGGGGCCAACGTCCTGACTTTC
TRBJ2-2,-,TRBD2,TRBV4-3,CASSQLIGGAGELFF,TGCGCCAGCAGCCAACTGATTGGGGGGGCCGGGGAGCTGTTTTTT
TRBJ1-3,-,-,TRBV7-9,CASSYSSGNTIYF,TGTGCCAGCAGCTACAGCTCCGGAAACACCATATATTTT
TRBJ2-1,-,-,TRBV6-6,CASSYGGFDEQFF,TGTGCCAGCAGTTACGGGGGGTTTGATGAGCAGTTCTTC
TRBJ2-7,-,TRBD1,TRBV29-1,CSVGDRGEQYF,TGCAGCGTTGGCGACAGGGGCGAGCAGTACTTC
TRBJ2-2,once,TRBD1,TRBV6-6,CASEDRGGGTGELFF,TGTGCCAGCGAAGACAGGGGAGGAGGCACCGGGGAGCTGTTTTTT
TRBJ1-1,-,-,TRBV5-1,CASSFQGGPNTEAFF,TGCGCCAGCAGCTTTCAAGGAGGGCCTAACACTGAAGCTTTCTTT
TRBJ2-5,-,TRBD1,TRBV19,CASGGTGLGETQYF,TGTGCCAGTGGAGGGACAGGGTTAGGAGAGACCCAGTACTTC
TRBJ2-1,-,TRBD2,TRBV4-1,CASSQDGSGGPSSYNEQFF,TGCGCCAGCAGCCAAGATGGAAGCGGGGGGCCCAGCTCCTACAATGAGCAGTTCTTC
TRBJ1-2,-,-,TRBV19,CATVMAYGYTF,TGTGCCACTGTTATGGCCTATGGCTACACCTTC
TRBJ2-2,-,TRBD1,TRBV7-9,CASSLGGQGATRTGELFF,TGTGCCAGCAGCTTAGGGGGACAGGGGGCAACGAGGACCGGGGAGCTGTTTTTT
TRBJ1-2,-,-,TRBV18,CASSPPRGAAMGYGYTF,TGTGCCAGCTCACCACCACGGGGGGCAGCCATGGGGTATGGCTACACCTTC
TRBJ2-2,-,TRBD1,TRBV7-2,CASGGLGGLSNTGELFF,TGTGCCAGCGGAGGCTTAGGGGGCTTATCGAACACCGGGGAGCTGTTTTTT
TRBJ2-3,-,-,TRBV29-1,CSVEDPRMRTQYF,TGCAGCGTTGAAGATCCTCGGATGCGGACGCAGTATTTT
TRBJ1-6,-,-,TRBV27,CASSFQGYNSPLHF,TGTGCCAGCAGTTTCCAGGGATATAATTCACCCCTCCACTTT
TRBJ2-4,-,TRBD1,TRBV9,CASSVAGTGVNIQYF,TGTGCCAGCAGCGTAGCTGGGACAGGGGTAAACATTCAGTACTTC
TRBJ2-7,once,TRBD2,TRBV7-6,CASSSQLGDSGKYEQYF,TGTGCCAGCAGCTCACAACTTGGGGATAGCGGGAAATACGAGCAGTACTTC
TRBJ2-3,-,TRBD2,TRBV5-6,CASSLGLAGGPTDTQYF,TGTGCCAGCAGCTTGGGACTAGCGGGGGGGCCCACAGATACGCAGTATTTT
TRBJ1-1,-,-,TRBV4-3,CASSQGLGVMGLGNTEAFF,TGCGCCAGCAGCCAAGGCCTTGGGGTCATGGGGCTAGGCAACACTGAAGCTTTCTTT
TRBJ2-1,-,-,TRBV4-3,CASSQDLSTYNEQFF,TGCGCCAGCAGCCAAGATCTTTCTACCTACAATGAGCAGTTCTTC
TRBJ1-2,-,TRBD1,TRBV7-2,CASSPGTGVIGYGYTF,TGTGCCAGCAGCCCCGGGACAGGGGTTATAGGCTATGGCTACACCTTC
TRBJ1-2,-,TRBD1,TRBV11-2,CASSWAGGTETYGYTF,TGTGCCAGCAGCTGGGCGGGAGGGACAGAGACCTATGGCTACACCTTC
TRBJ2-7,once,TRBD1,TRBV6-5,CASTGGQGTYEQYF,TGTGCCAGCACCGGGGGACAGGGGACCTACGAGCAGTACTTC
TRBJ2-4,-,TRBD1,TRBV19,CASRQTGTGKNIQYF,TGTGCCAGTAGACAGACCGGGACAGGCAAAAACATTCAGTACTTC
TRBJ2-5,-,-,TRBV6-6,CASSLGARQETQYF,TGTGCCAGCAGCCTGGGGGCCAGACAAGAGACCCAGTACTTC
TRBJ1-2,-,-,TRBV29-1,CSVMTANYGYTF,TGCAGCGTTATGACAGCTAACTATGGCTACACCTTC
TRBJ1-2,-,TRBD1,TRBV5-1,CASSWDRGVYGYTF,TGCGCCAGCAGTTGGGACAGGGGCGTCTATGGCTACACCTTC
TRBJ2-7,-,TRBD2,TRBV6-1,CASTTAGSYEQYF,TGTGCCAGCACTACAGCGGGGTCCTACGAGCAGTACTTC
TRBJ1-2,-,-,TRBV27,CASSRTPPVVRANYGYTF,TGTGCCAGCAGTCGAACCCCCCCAGTAGTGAGGGCTAACTATGGCTACACCTTC
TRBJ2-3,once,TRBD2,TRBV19,CATNLGGGASDTQYF,TGTGCCACCAACTTAGGCGGGGGGGCCTCAGATACGCAGTATTTT
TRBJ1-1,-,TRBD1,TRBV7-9,CASSSGQTYTEAFF,TGTGCCAGCAGCTCGGGACAGACTTACACTGAAGCTTTCTTT
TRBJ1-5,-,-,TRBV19,CASSPGWGVLYQPQHF,TGTGCCAGTAGCCCCGGCTGGGGGGTATTATATCAGCCCCAGCATTTT
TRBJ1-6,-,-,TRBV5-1,CASSLGQTNSPLHF,TGCGCCAGCAGCTTGGGACAGACTAATTCACCCCTCCACTTT
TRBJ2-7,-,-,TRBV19,CASSRQITGTYEQYF,TGTGCCAGTAGCCGTCAGATTACAGGAACATACGAGCAGTACTTC
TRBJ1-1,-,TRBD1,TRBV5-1,CASSLEQGAEAFF,TGCGCCAGCAGCTTGGAACAGGGGGCTGAAGCTTTCTTT
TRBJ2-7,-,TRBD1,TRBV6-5,CASSPGGTGVYEQYF,TGTGCCAGCAGTCCGGGCGGGACAGGGGTGTACGAGCAGTACTTC
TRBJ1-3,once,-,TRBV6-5,CASSYGRASGNTIYF,TGTGCCAGCAGTTACGGGAGGGCCTCTGGAAACACCATATATTTT
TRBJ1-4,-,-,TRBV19,CASTGGINEKLFF,TGTGCCAGTACCGGAGGGATCAATGAAAAACTGTTTTTT
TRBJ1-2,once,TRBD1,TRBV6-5,CASRKGTGGGYTF,TGTGCCAGCAGGAAAGGGACAGGGGGTGGCTACACCTTC
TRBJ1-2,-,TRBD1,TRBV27,CASSTSGQGRYGYTF,TGTGCCAGCAGTACATCGGGACAGGGTCGTTATGGCTACACCTTC
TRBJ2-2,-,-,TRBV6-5,CASSYSRGSGTGELFF,TGTGCCAGCAGTTACTCTCGGGGTTCGGGCACCGGGGAGCTGTTTTTT
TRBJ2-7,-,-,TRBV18,CASSRGASTDYEQYF,TGTGCCAGCTCACGCGGGGCCTCCACGGACTACGAGCAGTACTTC
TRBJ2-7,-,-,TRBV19,CASSIAGEPFRYEQYF,TGTGCCAGTAGTATAGCCGGGGAACCCTTTAGGTACGAGCAGTACTTC
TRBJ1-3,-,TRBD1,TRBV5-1,CASSLEGALGNTIYF,TGCGCCAGCAGCTTGGAGGGGGCGTTAGGAAACACCATATATTTT
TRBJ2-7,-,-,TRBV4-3,CASSQDIKRGQRYPYEQYF,TGCGCCAGCAGCCAAGATATAAAGAGAGGACAGCGCTATCCCTACGAGCAGTACTTC
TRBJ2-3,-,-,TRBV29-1,CSVDRGGPTDTQYF,TGCAGCGTTGATAGGGGGGGGCCTACAGATACGCAGTATTTT
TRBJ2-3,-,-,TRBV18,CASSPPAGRDTQYF,TGTGCCAGCTCACCACCGGCAGGCCGGGATACGCAGTATTTT
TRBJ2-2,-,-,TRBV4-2,CASSQVLGRGNTGELFF,TGTGCCAGCAGCCAAGTGCTCGGCAGGGGTAACACCGGGGAGCTGTTTTTT
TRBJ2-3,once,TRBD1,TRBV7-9,CASSHLPGQGSPDTQYF,TGTGCCAGCAGCCACCTACCTGGACAGGGGAGCCCAGATACGCAGTATTTT